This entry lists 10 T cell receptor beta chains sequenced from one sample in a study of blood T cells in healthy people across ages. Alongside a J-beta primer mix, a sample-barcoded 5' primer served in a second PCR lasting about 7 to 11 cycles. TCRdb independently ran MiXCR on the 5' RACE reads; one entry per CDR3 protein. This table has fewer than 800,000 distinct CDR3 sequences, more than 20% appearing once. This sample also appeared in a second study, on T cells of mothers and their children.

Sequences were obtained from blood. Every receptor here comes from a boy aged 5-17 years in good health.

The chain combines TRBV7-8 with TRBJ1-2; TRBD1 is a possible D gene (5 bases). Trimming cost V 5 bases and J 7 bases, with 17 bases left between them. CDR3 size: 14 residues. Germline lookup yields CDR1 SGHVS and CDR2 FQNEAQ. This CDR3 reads CASSMTEYLGGYTF. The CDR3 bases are TGTGCCAGCAGCATGACAGAATATTTGGGTGGCTACACCTTC. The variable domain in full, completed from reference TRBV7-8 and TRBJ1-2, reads GAGVSQSPRYKVAKRGQDVALRCDPISGHVSLFWYQQALGQGPEFLTYFQNEAQLDKSGLPSDRFFAERPEGSVSTLKIQRTQQEDSAVYLCASSMTEYLGGYTFGSGTRLTVV.

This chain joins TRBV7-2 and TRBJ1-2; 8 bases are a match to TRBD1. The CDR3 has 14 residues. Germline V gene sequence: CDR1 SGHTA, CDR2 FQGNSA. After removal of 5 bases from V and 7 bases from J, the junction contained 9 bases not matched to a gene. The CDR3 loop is CASSRIGQGRGYTF. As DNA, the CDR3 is TGTGCCAGCAGCCGAATCGGACAGGGACGTGGCTACACCTTC.

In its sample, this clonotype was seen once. CDR3 region: CASSFEGQDNQPQHF. DNA of the CDR3: TGTGCCAGCAGCTTCGAAGGGCAGGACAATCAGCCCCAGCATTTT. The chain employs TRBV7-4 and TRBJ1-5; D gene ambiguous. The CDR3 contains 15 residues. Deletions cut 3 bases from V and 3 bases from J, with 12 bases between. Germline CDR1 reads SGHVT; CDR2 reads SQSDAQ.

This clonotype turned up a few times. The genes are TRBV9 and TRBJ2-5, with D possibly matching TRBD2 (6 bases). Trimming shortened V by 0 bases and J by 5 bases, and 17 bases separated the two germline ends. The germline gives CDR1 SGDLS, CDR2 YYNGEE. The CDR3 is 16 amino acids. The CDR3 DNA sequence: TGTGCCAGCAGCGTAGGAATTAGCGGAGGAGGGGAGACCCAGTACTTC. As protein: CASSVGISGGGETQYF. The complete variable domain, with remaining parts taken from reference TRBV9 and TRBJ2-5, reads DSGVTQTPKHLITATGQRVTLRCSPRSGDLSVYWYQQSLDQGLQFLIQYYNGEERAKGNILERFSAQQFPDLHSELNLSSLELGDSALYFCASSVGISGGGETQYFGPGTRLLVL.

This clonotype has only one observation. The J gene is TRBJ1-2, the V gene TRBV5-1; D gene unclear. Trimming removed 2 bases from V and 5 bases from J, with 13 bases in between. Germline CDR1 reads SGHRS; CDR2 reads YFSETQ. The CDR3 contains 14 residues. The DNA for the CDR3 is TGCGCCAGCAGCTTATCCCTTGAATTTTATGGCTACACCTTC. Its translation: CASSLSLEFYGYTF.

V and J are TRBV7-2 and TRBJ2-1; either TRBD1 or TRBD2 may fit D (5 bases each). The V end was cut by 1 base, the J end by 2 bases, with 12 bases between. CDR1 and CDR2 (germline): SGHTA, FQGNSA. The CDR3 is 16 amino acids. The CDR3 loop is CASSLEPGRPYNEQFF. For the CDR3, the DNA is TGTGCCAGCAGCTTAGAACCGGGACGGCCCTACAATGAGCAGTTCTTC.

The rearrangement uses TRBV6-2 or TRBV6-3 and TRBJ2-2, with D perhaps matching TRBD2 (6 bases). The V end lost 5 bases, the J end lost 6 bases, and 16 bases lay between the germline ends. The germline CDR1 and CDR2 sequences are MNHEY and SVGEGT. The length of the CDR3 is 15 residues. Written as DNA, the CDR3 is TGTGCCAGCAGTACCCTAGGACTACGGGCCGGGGAGCTGTTTTTT. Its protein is CASSTLGLRAGELFF.

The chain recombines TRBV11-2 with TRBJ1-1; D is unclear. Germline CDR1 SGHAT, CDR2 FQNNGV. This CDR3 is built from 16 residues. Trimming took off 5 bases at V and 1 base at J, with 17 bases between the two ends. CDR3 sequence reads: CASSHGRRGWNTEAFF. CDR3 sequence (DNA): TGTGCCAGCAGCCACGGACGACGAGGGTGGAACACTGAAGCTTTCTTT.

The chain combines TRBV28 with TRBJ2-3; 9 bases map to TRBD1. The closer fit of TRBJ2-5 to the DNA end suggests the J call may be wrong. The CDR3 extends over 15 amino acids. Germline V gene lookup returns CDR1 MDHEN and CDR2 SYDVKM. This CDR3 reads CASSTLQGAEETQYF. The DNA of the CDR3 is TGTGCCAGCAGTACCTTACAGGGGGCGGAGGAGACCCAGTACTTC.

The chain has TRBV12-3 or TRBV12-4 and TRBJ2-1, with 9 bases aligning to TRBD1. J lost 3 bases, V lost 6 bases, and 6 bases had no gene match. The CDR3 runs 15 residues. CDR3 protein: CASRRTGVNYNEQFF. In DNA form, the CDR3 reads TGTGCCAGCAGGAGGACAGGGGTAAACTACAATGAGCAGTTCTTC.